Sequencing of this TCR beta chain was carried out in a study of T cells after somatic rescue of genetic block. TCRdb keeps only in-frame clones here, not all; method: immunoSEQ multiplex PCR. The sample has about 12,000 clones, around 71% seen once. Germline values: CDR1 MDHEN, CDR2 SYDVKM. The CDR3 covers 15 residues. With V trimmed by 4 bases and J by 8 bases, 3 bases remained unmatched. Sequences were obtained from peripheral blood mononuclear cells (PBMCs). The chain has TRBV28 and TRBJ2-1; 15 nucleotides match TRBD2. The source of this sequence is a boy aged 5-17 years. The CDR3 here is CASSWTSGGAYEQFF. In nucleotides, the CDR3 is TGTGCCAGCAGTTGGACTAGCGGGGGGGCCTATGAGCAGTTCTTC.